These 16 T cell receptor beta chains share one sample of origin, sequenced in a study of cytomegalovirus exposure and HLA in healthy donors. The PCR employed 60 Vbeta primers together with 13 Jbeta primers. The repertoire was sequenced with immunoSEQ multiplex PCR; TCRdb's copy has only in-frame clones and lacks some. The sample carries 85,000 to 90,000 clones, around 84% recorded once. Material: PBMCs. The receptor source for this set is a middle-aged man in good health and CMV-seropositive.

This clone was counted once. This chain links TRBV2 with TRBJ2-7; 8 nucleotides match TRBD1. From germline, CDR1 is SNHLY and CDR2 FYNNEI. J was trimmed by 0 bases and V by 1 base; bases with no gene match: 2. The CDR3 contains 15 residues. CDR3 sequence (DNA): TGTGCCAGCAGTGAAGAGACAGGGGTCTCCTACGAGCAGTACTTC. Its protein product is CASSEETGVSYEQYF.

The V and J genes are TRBV29-1 and TRBJ2-3; 8 bases are a match to TRBD2. Germline lookup yields CDR1 SQVTM and CDR2 ANQGSEA. The CDR3 spans 12 residues. V gave up 4 bases and J gave up 4 bases; unmatched junction bases: 1. As DNA, the CDR3 is TGCAGCGTTGCGGGGGGGCCAGATACGCAGTATTTT. It yields the protein CSVAGGPDTQYF.

The chain joins TRBV25-1 to TRBJ2-1; 9 bases are a match to TRBD2. The germline V gene has CDR1 MGHDK and CDR2 SYGVNS. The CDR3 contains 16 residues. The J segment lost 4 bases and the V segment lost 2 bases, leaving 6 bases of the junction unmatched. Here the CDR3 reads CASSERLAGNYNEQFF. The CDR3 DNA sequence: TGTGCCAGCAGTGAAAGGCTAGCGGGGAATTACAATGAGCAGTTCTTC.

The chain links TRBV5-1 to TRBJ1-2; D is uncertain. CDR1 is SGHRS, CDR2 YFSETQ, per germline. Trimming removed 0 bases from V and 2 bases from J, with 5 bases in between. CDR3 size: 13 residues. CDR3 DNA: TGCGCCAGCAGCTTGGGGCGGAACTATGGCTACACCTTC. Translated: CASSLGRNYGYTF.

The chain uses TRBV2 and TRBJ1-4, with 7 bases lining up with TRBD1. Germline loops: CDR1 SNHLY, CDR2 FYNNEI. This CDR3 has 14 residues. The junction had 4 bases not matched to a gene; V was cut back by 6 bases and J by 3 bases. This chain's CDR3 is CASSWGQSNEKLFF. The DNA of the CDR3 is TGTGCCAGCAGCTGGGGACAGTCTAATGAAAAACTGTTTTTT. The entire variable domain, with the rest obtained from reference TRBV2 and TRBJ1-4, is as follows: EPEVTQTPSHQVTQMGQEVILRCVPISNHLYFYWYRQILGQKVEFLVSFYNNEISEKSEIFDDQFSVERPDGSNFTLKIRSTKLEDSAMYFCASSWGQSNEKLFFGSGTQLSVL.

This clone has only one observation. The chain carries TRBV5-4 and TRBJ2-7; TRBD1 matches at 9 bases. V dropped 4 bases and J dropped 5; count of bases not matched to a gene: 13. Germline V gives CDR1 SGHNT, CDR2 YYREEE (reference sequence). The CDR3 totals 16 residues. The CDR3 region is CASSRGQGRGANEQYF. In nucleotides, the CDR3 is TGTGCCAGCAGCCGGGGACAGGGAAGAGGCGCTAACGAGCAGTACTTC.

The V call is TRBV9, the J call TRBJ2-4, with 8 bases identical to TRBD1. Trimming at V came to 0 bases and at J to 3 bases, leaving 2 bases not matched to a gene. CDR1 SGDLS and CDR2 YYNGEE come from the germline V gene. The CDR3 sequence is 15 residues long. In DNA form, the CDR3 reads TGTGCCAGCAGCGTAGCTGGGACAGGCAAAAACATTCAGTACTTC. It encodes CASSVAGTGKNIQYF.

The chain employs TRBV7-2 and TRBJ1-6, with D maybe TRBD1 (5 bases). The germline V gene has CDR1 SGHTA and CDR2 FQGNSA. The CDR3 covers 18 residues. V lost 3 bases, J lost 0 bases, and 15 bases lay in between. For the CDR3, the DNA is TGTGCCAGCAGCTTCCGGACACACTCAAGCTCCTATAATTCACCCCTCCACTTT. Its protein product is CASSFRTHSSSYNSPLHF.

The V call is TRBV2, the J call TRBJ2-3, with D possibly matching TRBD2 (5 bases). CDR1 SNHLY and CDR2 FYNNEI come from the germline V gene. Trimming cost V 7 bases and J 2 bases, with 10 bases left between them. The CDR3 spans 13 residues. This CDR3 reads CASNGLFTDTQYF. The CDR3 nucleotides are TGTGCCAGCAATGGACTGTTCACAGATACGCAGTATTTT. Full variable domain (rest looked up from reference TRBV2 and TRBJ2-3): EPEVTQTPSHQVTQMGQEVILRCVPISNHLYFYWYRQILGQKVEFLVSFYNNEISEKSEIFDDQFSVERPDGSNFTLKIRSTKLEDSAMYFCASNGLFTDTQYFGPGTRLTVL.

The gene calls are TRBV9 and TRBJ2-5; TRBD1 agrees at 9 bases. This CDR3 contains 17 residues. Germline loops: CDR1 SGDLS, CDR2 YYNGEE. With 3 bases clipped from V and 2 bases from J, the junction kept 11 bases outside the gene matches. The CDR3 bases are TGTGCCAGCAGCGCATCCCGGGGACAGGGTGGGCAAGAGACCCAGTACTTC. Amino acids: CASSASRGQGGQETQYF. Full variable domain (missing parts from reference TRBV9 and TRBJ2-5): DSGVTQTPKHLITATGQRVTLRCSPRSGDLSVYWYQQSLDQGLQFLIQYYNGEERAKGNILERFSAQQFPDLHSELNLSSLELGDSALYFCASSASRGQGGQETQYFGPGTRLLVL.

The genes are TRBV11-2 and TRBJ2-7; TRBD2 aligns across 14 bases. Germline trimming cut 0 bases from V and 5 bases from J; bases unmatched to any gene: 3. Germline assignment: CDR1 SGHAT and CDR2 FQNNGV. The CDR3 is made up of 16 amino acids. The CDR3 DNA follows: TGTGCCAGCAGCTTAGACGGACTAGCGGGAGGTCACGAGCAGTACTTC. It translates to CASSLDGLAGGHEQYF.

V gene TRBV28 combines with J gene TRBJ2-7; D might be TRBD2 (6 bases). The germline gives CDR1 MDHEN, CDR2 SYDVKM. The CDR3 spans 13 residues. Between the trimmed V and J ends, which lost 8 bases and 4 bases, there was a span of 15 bases. In nucleotides, the CDR3 is TGTGCCAGCCGGATGGGGGGAGTGTACGAGCAGTACTTC. This codes for CASRMGGVYEQYF.

This clone has a single count. The rearrangement joins TRBV28 to TRBJ1-2; weak D call: TRBD1 (6 bases). This CDR3 is built from 14 residues. Germline CDR1 reads MDHEN; CDR2 reads SYDVKM. The ends were cut back, 6 bases at V and 9 bases at J, with 20 bases in the middle. The CDR3 nucleotides read TGTGCCAGCAGGCGACTACAGGGTCGGGAAAGCTACACCTTC. As protein: CASRRLQGRESYTF.

The J gene is TRBJ2-1, the V gene TRBV7-9; D gene ambiguous. The V and J ends lost 3 bases and 0 bases respectively, with 9 bases between them. The CDR3 totals 15 residues. Germline CDR1 reads SEHNR; CDR2 reads FQNEAQ (reference sequence). This CDR3 is CASSLTLSSYNEQFF. CDR3 nucleotide sequence: TGTGCCAGCAGCTTGACACTGAGCTCCTACAATGAGCAGTTCTTC.

The V gene is TRBV18, the J gene TRBJ1-3; perhaps TRBD1 as D (6 bases). This CDR3 is 14 amino acids long. Germline-derived CDR1 and CDR2 are KGHSH and LQKENI. With 3 bases removed from V and 3 bases from J, the gap between germline ends came to 9 bases. This chain's CDR3 is CASSPQGNGNTIYF. Written as DNA, the CDR3 is TGTGCCAGCTCACCGCAGGGGAATGGAAACACCATATATTTT.

The chain carries TRBV29-1 and TRBJ2-7; D might be TRBD1 (6 bases). V was trimmed by 6 bases and J by 3 bases, leaving 18 bases between them. CDR1 is SQVTM, CDR2 ANQGSEA, per germline. CDR3 size: 14 residues. Written as DNA, the CDR3 is TGCAGCGTCCAAGGTCAGGGGAGAGGCTACGAGCAGTACTTC. This translates into CSVQGQGRGYEQYF.